This T cell receptor beta chain is from a study of beta chain features in type 1 diabetes. As every portion of the isolated RNA was reverse transcribed, the sequencing read expressed TCRB transcripts. Roughly 3.6 million reads per sample were averaged for naive, central memory and regulatory samples. Clones were read by immunoSEQ multiplex PCR, and TCRdb kept only the in-frame ones, dropping some. The sample carries over 150,000 clones, around 8.6% recorded once. Trimming cost V 4 bases and J 1 base, with 11 bases left between them. CDR1 SGDLS and CDR2 YYNGEE come from the germline V gene. The CDR3 sequence is 15 residues long. In regard to this clone: Its antigen remains unknown.

A single heparinised draw of approximately 100 mL on average was taken per donor. The authors sorted CD4+ naive, central memory, regulatory and stem cell-like memory cells via CD45RO/CCR7/CD25/CD127/CD95/CD27. Overall study findings and caveats: Cells that show high TCR expression could be over-represented by cDNA sequencing. TCRB CDR3 length was moderately but significantly reduced in all four CD4+ subsets of Type 1 diabetes patients.

This receptor was obtained from a young woman with type 1 diabetes. The sequenced material came from central memory CD4+ T cells from blood. The chain employs TRBV9 and TRBJ2-2; D is perhaps TRBD1 (5 bases). DNA for the CDR3: TGTGCCAGCAGCCCCCGGACAATGAACACCGGGGAGCTGTTTTTT. Protein: CASSPRTMNTGELFF.